The T cell receptor beta chain under discussion was sequenced for a study of shared clonotypes between healthy human individuals. Study details: Sampling drew on donors who were a couple of women and a few men aged 18 to 49.

Note on this clone: The antigen remains unidentified.

Profiled with immunoSEQ multiplex PCR; TCRdb holds only in-frame clones, not every one. The sample lists some 1,900,000 clones, approximately 95% occurring once. CD8 cells regarded as naive lacked CD45RO, were positively chosen for CCR7, and omitted terminally differentiated effector memory CD45RA+ cells. Study donors comprised healthy, HIV-negative adults devoid of recent acute infection or vaccination. The study, taken as a whole, reports: As a rule, naive subsets had a larger estimated richness than memory subsets. Rarefaction indicated that sorted-subset sequencing remained incomplete although depth was large.

V gave up 5 bases and J gave up 0 bases; unmatched junction bases: 4. The CDR3 spans 15 residues. Looked up from germline, CDR1 is SEHNR and CDR2 is FQNEAQ (reference sequence). The V call is TRBV7-9, the J call TRBJ2-7, with 10 bases aligning to TRBD2. The sequencing sample was made of naive CD8+ T cells sorted from blood. This TCR was recovered from a man in his late teens or twenties in good health. This chain's CDR3 is CASSLSGGVSYEQYF. As DNA, the CDR3 is TGTGCCAGCAGCCTCAGCGGGGGGGTCTCCTACGAGCAGTACTTC.